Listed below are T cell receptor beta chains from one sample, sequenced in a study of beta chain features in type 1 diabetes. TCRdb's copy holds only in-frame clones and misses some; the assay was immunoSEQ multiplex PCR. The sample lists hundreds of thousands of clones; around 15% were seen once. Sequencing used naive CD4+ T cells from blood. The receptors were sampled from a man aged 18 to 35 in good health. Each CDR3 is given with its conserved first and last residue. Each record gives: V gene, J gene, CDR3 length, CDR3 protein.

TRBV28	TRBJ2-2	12	CASRTGTGELFF
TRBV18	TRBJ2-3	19	CASSPSQGTAVSGTDTQYF
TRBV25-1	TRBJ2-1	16	CASSESGRGLYNEQFF
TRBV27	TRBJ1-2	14	CASSSGRGMAGYTF
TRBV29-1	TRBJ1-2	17	CSVEAPPGSGANYGYTF
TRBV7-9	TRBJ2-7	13	CASSPQGAHEQYF
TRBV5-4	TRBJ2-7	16	CASSSGHRGRHYEQYF
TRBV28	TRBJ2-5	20	CASSPPSKREGQGRRKTQYF
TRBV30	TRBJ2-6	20	CAWSRGILTGDYSGANVLTF
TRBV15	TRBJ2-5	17	CATSRDGLAGGQETQYF
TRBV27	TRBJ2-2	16	CASNPLGGQVPGELFF
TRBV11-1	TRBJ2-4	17	CASSPQAGTGAKNIQYF
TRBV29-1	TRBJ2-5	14	CSVGAGGNWETQYF
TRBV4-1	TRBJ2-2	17	CASSQVSGGLNTGELFF
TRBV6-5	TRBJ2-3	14	CASSSDRGTDTQYF
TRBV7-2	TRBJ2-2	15	CASRGGSRGTGELFF